Presented here are 14 T cell receptor beta chains from one specimen sequenced in a study of cytomegalovirus exposure and HLA in healthy donors. Use of 60 Vbeta and 13 Jbeta primers characterized the PCR. TCRdb's table, derived via immunoSEQ multiplex PCR, lists solely in-frame clones and lacks some. The repertoire holds 90,000 to 130,000 clones, with about 61% as singletons. The sequenced material came from PBMCs. Source of these receptors: a woman aged 25 to 45 in good health and CMV-seronegative.

The chain joins TRBV28 to TRBJ2-7; 10 bases align to TRBD2. The CDR3 contains 14 residues. V was clipped by 8 bases and J by 0 bases; unmatched bases: 4. CDR1 and CDR2 (germline): MDHEN, SYDVKM. The chain's CDR3 is CASRGLAASYEQYF. In DNA form, the CDR3 reads TGTGCCAGCCGTGGACTAGCGGCCTCCTACGAGCAGTACTTC.

This chain joins TRBV4-3 and TRBJ2-4; D is ambiguous. V was cut by 0 bases and J by 7 bases, with 4 bases left in between. From germline, CDR1 is LGHNA and CDR2 YSLEER. This CDR3 is built from 12 residues. The CDR3 sequence is CASSQDSNIQYF. CDR3 bases: TGCGCCAGCAGCCAAGATTCTAACATTCAGTACTTC.

This chain links TRBV18 with TRBJ1-5, with D perhaps TRBD1 (6 bases). This CDR3 comprises 13 residues. CDR1 and CDR2 (germline): KGHSH, LQKENI. Between the trimmed V and J ends, which lost 6 bases and 7 bases, there was a span of 13 bases. CDR3 residues: CASSYTGTQPQHF. CDR3 nucleotides: TGTGCCAGCTCCTATACAGGGACCCAGCCCCAGCATTTT.

This rearrangement joins TRBV6-1 to TRBJ2-5, with 7 positions matching TRBD2. Germline CDR1 MNHNS, CDR2 SASEGT. Germline trimming cut 2 bases from V and 2 bases from J; bases unmatched to any gene: 5. The CDR3 has 15 residues. The CDR3 coding sequence is TGTGCCAGCAGTGAAATAGCGGGTACACAAGAGACCCAGTACTTC. Translating gives CASSEIAGTQETQYF.

V gene TRBV7-2 combines with J gene TRBJ1-2; 7 nucleotides line up with TRBD1. J lost 4 bases, V lost 5 bases, and 4 bases had no gene match. Germline V gene data show CDR1 as SGHTA and CDR2 as FQGNSA. This CDR3 region has 13 residues. In DNA form, the CDR3 reads TGTGCCAGCAGCCCAGGGACAGTCTATGGCTACACCTTC. The encoded protein is CASSPGTVYGYTF.

The rearrangement links TRBV4-1 to TRBJ1-4, with a tentative D call TRBD1 (6 bases). From germline, CDR1 is MGHRA and CDR2 YSYEKL. The CDR3 consists of 15 residues. V lost 4 bases, J lost 4 bases, and 13 bases lay in between. In DNA form, the CDR3 reads TGCGCCAGCAGCCGAACAGGACAGAGTAATGAAAAACTGTTTTTT. Amino acids: CASSRTGQSNEKLFF.

The V gene is TRBV9, the J gene TRBJ1-3, with D possibly matching TRBD1 (6 bases). The CDR3 has 15 amino acids. CDR1 and CDR2 (germline): SGDLS, YYNGEE. The ends were cut back, 4 bases at V and 0 bases at J, with 11 bases in the middle. As DNA, the CDR3 is TGTGCCAGCAGCCCTGACAGGTACTCTGGAAACACCATATATTTT. Its translation: CASSPDRYSGNTIYF.

This clone was seen only a few times. This rearrangement joins TRBV7-9 to TRBJ2-7, with 12 bases aligning to TRBD1. The germline V gene encodes CDR1 SEHNR and CDR2 FQNEAQ (reference sequence). V was clipped by 5 bases and J by 5 bases; unmatched bases: 10. The CDR3 has 16 residues. Written as DNA, the CDR3 is TGTGCCAGCAGCCCCCGGACCGGGACAGGGGGCGACGAGCAGTACTTC. Amino acid sequence: CASSPRTGTGGDEQYF.

This chain connects TRBV4-1 to TRBJ1-5; 7 bases agree with TRBD1. From germline, CDR1 is MGHRA and CDR2 YSYEKL. V shed 0 bases, J shed 0 bases, and the junction held 17 bases outside the gene matches. CDR3 length: 21 amino acids. The CDR3 bases are TGCGCCAGCAGCCAAGATTCTCGACAGGGAATTAACCTTTATAGCAATCAGCCCCAGCATTTT. As protein: CASSQDSRQGINLYSNQPQHF.

V gene TRBV20-1 combines with J gene TRBJ1-2, with no clear D. The V gene's germline CDR1 is DFQATT and CDR2 SNEGSKA (reference sequence). V lost 8 bases and J 4 bases, leaving 11 bases between the germline ends. The CDR3 is 11 residues long. As DNA, the CDR3 is TGCAGTCTCGGTACAGCCTATGGCTACACCTTC. Translation: CSLGTAYGYTF.

The rearrangement uses TRBV7-6 and TRBJ1-5; possibly TRBD1 for D (5 bases). The CDR3 has 14 residues. Per germline, CDR1 SGHVS and CDR2 FNYEAQ. V shed 2 bases and J shed 2 bases, with 7 bases lying between them. CDR3 nucleotides: TGTGCCAGCAGCTTAAGACAGCGCAATCAGCCCCAGCATTTT. Translating it yields CASSLRQRNQPQHF.

This clone has a handful of counts. The rearrangement links TRBV28 to TRBJ1-5; TRBD1 agrees at 11 bases. The J segment lost 5 bases and the V segment lost 3 bases, leaving 6 bases of the junction unmatched. Looked up from germline, CDR1 is MDHEN and CDR2 is SYDVKM. The CDR3 covers 16 residues. CDR3 amino acids: CASSLIGQGADQPQHF. CDR3 in DNA: TGTGCCAGCAGTTTGATAGGACAGGGGGCGGATCAGCCCCAGCATTTT.

The chain joins TRBV7-2 to TRBJ2-7, with 12 bases identical to TRBD2. Per the germline V gene, CDR1 is SGHTA and CDR2 is FQGNSA. CDR3 length: 15 amino acids. V lost 1 base and J lost 4; bases outside the gene matches: 2. CDR3 in DNA: TGTGCCAGCAGCTTAGTTCTAGCGGGAGGGTACGAGCAGTACTTC. Translated: CASSLVLAGGYEQYF.

This chain connects TRBV5-4 to TRBJ2-7; TRBD1 is a possible D gene (7 bases). Germline V gives CDR1 SGHNT, CDR2 YYREEE (reference sequence). Trimming cost V 0 bases and J 3 bases, with 13 bases left between them. The length of the CDR3 is 15 residues. The CDR3 here is CASSLEAGQIYEQYF. CDR3 DNA sequence: TGTGCCAGCAGCTTGGAGGCGGGACAGATCTACGAGCAGTACTTC.